The rows below give T cell receptor beta chains drawn from one sample of a study of T-cell reconstitution after alpha-beta-depleted transplantation in children. From the PCR reads, TCRdb called clonotypes with MiXCR, one entry per CDR3 protein. The data hold some 440,000 distinct CDR3 sequences, with under 20% observed a single time. Here the sequenced sample was PBMCs, mostly from graft donor cells, taken 360 days after TCRalphabeta/CD19-depleted stem cell transplant. Every receptor here comes from a boy in the first two years of life who had a stem cell transplant for Wiskott-Aldrich syndrome, so the T cells may come from the graft donor. CDR3s include the opening cysteine and the closing phenylalanine or tryptophan. D genes are given only for firm matches. Size values are once, few and many counts, or a class for expanded clones, and some rows have none.

size	V	length	J	D	DNA	CDR3
few	TRBV4-3	15	TRBJ1-1	-	TGCGCCAGCAGCCAAGAGGTGCGGGGGCACACTGAAGCTTTCTTT	CASSQEVRGHTEAFF
few	TRBV28	14	TRBJ2-7	-	TGTGCCAGCAGTTTTCCCGCCTTCACCTACGAGCAGTACTTC	CASSFPAFTYEQYF
-	TRBV20-1	13	TRBJ1-1	-	TGCAGTGCTAGCCCCAGCCTGAACACTGAAGCTTTCTTT	CSASPSLNTEAFF
few	TRBV4-1	16	TRBJ2-7	TRBD2	TGCGCCAGCAGCCCAAGCAGGCGGGGGGAAACTTACGAGCAGTACTTC	CASSPSRRGETYEQYF
few	TRBV9	15	TRBJ2-1	-	TGTGCCAGCAGCTCTACAGGAATAGCTCGAGTGGGGCAGTTCTTC	CASSSTGIARVGQFF
many	TRBV29-1	11	TRBJ2-7	-	TGCAGCGTTCGGGTTACCTACGAGCAGTACTTC	CSVRVTYEQYF
few	TRBV18	15	TRBJ2-1	-	TGTGCCAGCTCCCCAACCGGGCCAGGGTCGAATGAGCAGTTCTTC	CASSPTGPGSNEQFF
-	TRBV11-2	14	TRBJ2-2	-	TGTGCCAGCAGCTTAGAACTTATCACCGGGGAGCTGTTTTTT	CASSLELITGELFF
once	TRBV18	12	TRBJ1-1	-	TGTGCCAGCTCATTGGCCGACGGTGAAGCTTTCTTT	CASSLADGEAFF
-	TRBV20-1	14	TRBJ1-4	-	TGCAGTGCTAGCGGCAGGCTGCGGGGTGAAAAACTGTTTTTT	CSASGRLRGEKLFF
-	TRBV4-3	16	TRBJ2-3	-	TGCGCCAGCAGCCAAGATCTGCAACCGGGACTCCAGTTGCAGTATTTT	CASSQDLQPGLQLQYF
many	TRBV25-1	19	TRBJ2-2	TRBD2	TGTGCCAGCAGTGAATTTGGGTCAGCGGGAGGGCCAAACACCGGGGAGCTGTTTTTT	CASSEFGSAGGPNTGELFF
few	TRBV20-1	17	TRBJ2-5	TRBD2	TGCAGTGCTAGAACGAAGACTAGCGGGAGGGCTAGAGAGACCCAGTACTTC	CSARTKTSGRARETQYF
few	TRBV13	13	TRBJ2-7	TRBD1	TGTGCCAGTGGACAGGGAAGGAACTACGAGCAGTACTTC	CASGQGRNYEQYF
few	TRBV28	12	TRBJ2-1	-	TGTGCCAGCAGTCCTACTAGAAAAGGGACTTTCTTC	CASSPTRKGTFF
-	TRBV20-1	13	TRBJ2-1	-	TGCAGTGCTTCAGTATCGAATAACAATGAGCAGTTCTTC	CSASVSNNNEQFF
few	TRBV2	13	TRBJ1-2	-	TGTGCCAGCAGGGAGACCTCTAACTATGGCTACACCTTC	CASRETSNYGYTF
many	TRBV5-1	11	TRBJ2-5	-	TGCGCCAGCAGCTTGGCCGGGACCCAGTACTTC	CASSLAGTQYF
few	TRBV20-1	12	TRBJ2-7	-	TGCAGTGCTCGCACGATTAGGGGCGAGCAGTACTTC	CSARTIRGEQYF
many	TRBV20-1	11	TRBJ2-7	-	TGCAGCCAAAAAACGGGCTACGAGCAGTACTTC	CSQKTGYEQYF
-	TRBV25-1	14	TRBJ2-5	-	TGTGCCAGCAGTGTAGGGCTAGCGATGGAGACCCAGTACTTC	CASSVGLAMETQYF
few	TRBV3-1	17	TRBJ2-1	TRBD2	TGTGCCAGCAGCTCCTACCCCGGGACTAGCAGCTACAATGAGCAGTTCTTC	CASSSYPGTSSYNEQFF
few	TRBV7-2	19	TRBJ2-1	TRBD2	TGTGCCAGCAGCGTGGGGCTAGCGGGACCCTCGTTCCGCTACAATGAGCAGTTCTTC	CASSVGLAGPSFRYNEQFF
few	TRBV5-1	16	TRBJ2-1	-	TGCGCCAGCAGCTTGGCGACAGGGAGGTCCTACAATGAGCAGTTCTTC	CASSLATGRSYNEQFF
-	TRBV5-1	19	TRBJ2-3	TRBD2	TGCGCCAGCAGCCTCGGCACCTATAGCGGGGGGGGAGGACGAGATACGCAGTATTTT	CASSLGTYSGGGGRDTQYF
few	TRBV5-1	14	TRBJ2-7	-	TGCGCCAGCGGTTATGGGCCAGGGGCATACGAGCAGTACTTC	CASGYGPGAYEQYF
few	TRBV7-9	14	TRBJ2-6	-	TGTGCCAGCAGCATCTCAGGCGGGGCCAACGTCCTGACTTTC	CASSISGGANVLTF
few	TRBV12-3/TRBV12-4	16	TRBJ2-2	-	TGTGCCAGCAGTTTAATACGACCCTTAAACACCGGGGAGCTGTTTTTT	CASSLIRPLNTGELFF
few	TRBV5-1	13	TRBJ2-7	TRBD2	TGCGCCAGCAGGCGGGGGGCGGGAAACGAGCAGTACTTC	CASRRGAGNEQYF
few	TRBV5-1	13	TRBJ2-7	-	TGCGCCAGCAGCTTGGGGGCATTCTACGAGCAGTACTTC	CASSLGAFYEQYF
-	TRBV15	16	TRBJ2-2	-	TGTGCCACCAGCAGAGATGGGAAGGGTTGGACCGGGGAGCTGTTTTTT	CATSRDGKGWTGELFF
-	TRBV2	13	TRBJ2-7	-	TGTGCCAGCAGTGAAAATCCTTCCTACGAGCAGTACTTC	CASSENPSYEQYF
-	TRBV27	18	TRBJ2-3	TRBD2	TGTGCCAGCAGTTTGATTAGCGGGAGTCGAAGGGGCATAGATACGCAGTATTTT	CASSLISGSRRGIDTQYF
few	TRBV29-1	13	TRBJ1-1	TRBD1	TGCAGCGTCGCGACAGGGTTGAACACTGAAGCTTTCTTT	CSVATGLNTEAFF
few	TRBV20-1	14	TRBJ1-1	-	TGCAGTGCTAGCAGTGTCCCGGGGTTCTCTGAAGCTTTCTTT	CSASSVPGFSEAFF
-	TRBV6-5	15	TRBJ2-3	-	TGTGCCAGCAGTTATCGAGGAGCGAGCACAGATACGCAGTATTTT	CASSYRGASTDTQYF
few	TRBV18	14	TRBJ2-5	-	TGTGCCAGCTCACCACCCGGGGATCGGGGGACCCAGTACTTC	CASSPPGDRGTQYF
few	TRBV10-3	13	TRBJ2-1	-	TGTGCCATCAGTGAGTCAGACAGCAATGAGCAGTTCTTC	CAISESDSNEQFF
-	TRBV29-1	12	TRBJ1-2	-	TGCAGCGTTGAGCGATCTAACTATGGCTACACCTTC	CSVERSNYGYTF
-	TRBV5-1	15	TRBJ2-2	TRBD2	TGCGCCAGCAGCTCCTTAGCGGGAGTAACCGGGGAGCTGTTTTTT	CASSSLAGVTGELFF
few	TRBV5-1	15	TRBJ2-3	-	TGCGCCAGCAGCGGGGGCCCCAACTCCACAGATACGCAGTATTTT	CASSGGPNSTDTQYF
few	TRBV24-1	14	TRBJ2-1	-	TGTGCCACCAGTGGGGCCGTAAGTTACAATGAGCAGTTCTTC	CATSGAVSYNEQFF
-	TRBV9	17	TRBJ2-1	TRBD2	TGTGCCAGCAGCATAGTAACTAGCGGGAGCTCCTACAATGAGCAGTTCTTC	CASSIVTSGSSYNEQFF
-	TRBV7-2	14	TRBJ2-7	-	TGTGCCAGCAGCCCGGGCGGCAGCAAATACGAGCAGTACTTC	CASSPGGSKYEQYF
-	TRBV18	15	TRBJ1-1	-	TGTGCCAGCTCACCAAGGCGACAGTTCAACACTGAAGCTTTCTTT	CASSPRRQFNTEAFF
many	TRBV12-3/TRBV12-4	14	TRBJ1-3	-	TGCGCCAGCAGCTTGGAAGGATCTGGAAACACCATATATTTT	CASSLEGSGNTIYF
-	TRBV7-2	15	TRBJ2-5	-	TGTGCCAGCAGCGACCGTGGTAGCGTAAGAGAGACCCAGTACTTC	CASSDRGSVRETQYF
-	TRBV6-2/TRBV6-3	11	TRBJ1-1	-	TGTGCCAGCAGTATTAACACTGAAGCTTTCTTT	CASSINTEAFF
few	TRBV7-9	13	TRBJ2-3	TRBD2	TGTGCCAGTTTACCCCGGACTAGCCCTACGCAGTATTTT	CASLPRTSPTQYF
few	TRBV7-2	14	TRBJ1-2	TRBD1	TGTGCCAGCAGCTCTACAGGGGCGGGACGCGGCTACACCTTC	CASSSTGAGRGYTF
many	TRBV29-1	13	TRBJ2-2	-	TGCAGCGTTATCTCGACGGTCACCGGGGAGCTGTTTTTT	CSVISTVTGELFF
many	TRBV28	17	TRBJ2-1	TRBD2	TGTGCCAGCAGTTTATGGGGCTTGGGACTAGCCTACAATGAGCAGTTCTTC	CASSLWGLGLAYNEQFF
-	TRBV7-8	13	TRBJ2-1	TRBD2	TGTGCCAGCAGCACAAGACTAGCGAGGGAGCAGTTCTTC	CASSTRLAREQFF
few	TRBV7-9	12	TRBJ2-7	-	TGCGCCAGCAGCTTCGGACCCTACGAGCAGTACTTC	CASSFGPYEQYF
-	TRBV7-2	16	TRBJ2-2	TRBD2	TGTGCCAGCAGCACCTTAGCGGGGGGGCCGATCGGGGAGCTGTTTTTT	CASSTLAGGPIGELFF